Sequencing of this T cell receptor beta chain was carried out in a study of blood T cell repertoires in COVID-19. Across the study: PBMCs, B-cell-depleted T cells, or T cells provided the cDNA or gDNA that made up the material.

This CDR3 has 15 amino acids. Trimming stripped 0 bases from V and 12 bases from J, with 18 bases between. Germline CDR1 is LGHDT and CDR2 is YNNKEL (reference sequence). In the authors' workflow: Reference gene primers were amplified, and this amplification served to estimate nucleated cell counts. TCRdb keeps only in-frame clones here, not all; method: immunoSEQ multiplex PCR. The DNA gave D and trimming, while V, J and clone size come from that table. Here the sample spans tens of thousands of clones, roughly 84% being singletons. The genes are TRBV3-1 (or the pseudogene TRBV3-2) and TRBJ2-1, with D possibly TRBD2 on 5 matching bases. Sequencing was performed on peripheral blood. This clonotype originated in a man at least 80 years old with active COVID-19. The CDR3 is CASSQERRGSVGQFF. The CDR3, as DNA: TGTGCCAGCAGCCAAGAGAGACGAGGGAGCGTCGGGCAGTTCTTC.